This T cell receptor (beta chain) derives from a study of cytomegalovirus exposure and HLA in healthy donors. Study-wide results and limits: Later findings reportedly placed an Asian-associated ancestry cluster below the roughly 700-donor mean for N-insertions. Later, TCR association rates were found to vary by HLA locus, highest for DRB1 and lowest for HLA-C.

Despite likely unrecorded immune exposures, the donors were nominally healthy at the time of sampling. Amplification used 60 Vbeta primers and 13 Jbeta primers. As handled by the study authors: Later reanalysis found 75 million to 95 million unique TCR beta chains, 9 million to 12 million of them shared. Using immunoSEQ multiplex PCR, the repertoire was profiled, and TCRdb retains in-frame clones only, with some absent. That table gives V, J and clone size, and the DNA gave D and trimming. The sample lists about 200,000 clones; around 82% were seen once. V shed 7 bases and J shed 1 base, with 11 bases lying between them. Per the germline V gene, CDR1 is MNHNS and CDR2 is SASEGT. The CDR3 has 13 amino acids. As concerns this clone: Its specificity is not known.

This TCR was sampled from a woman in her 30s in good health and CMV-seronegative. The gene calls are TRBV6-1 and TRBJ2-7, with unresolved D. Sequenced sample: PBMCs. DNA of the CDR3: TGTGCCAGCATCCCCCTAGGATCCTACGAGCAGTACTTC. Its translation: CASIPLGSYEQYF.